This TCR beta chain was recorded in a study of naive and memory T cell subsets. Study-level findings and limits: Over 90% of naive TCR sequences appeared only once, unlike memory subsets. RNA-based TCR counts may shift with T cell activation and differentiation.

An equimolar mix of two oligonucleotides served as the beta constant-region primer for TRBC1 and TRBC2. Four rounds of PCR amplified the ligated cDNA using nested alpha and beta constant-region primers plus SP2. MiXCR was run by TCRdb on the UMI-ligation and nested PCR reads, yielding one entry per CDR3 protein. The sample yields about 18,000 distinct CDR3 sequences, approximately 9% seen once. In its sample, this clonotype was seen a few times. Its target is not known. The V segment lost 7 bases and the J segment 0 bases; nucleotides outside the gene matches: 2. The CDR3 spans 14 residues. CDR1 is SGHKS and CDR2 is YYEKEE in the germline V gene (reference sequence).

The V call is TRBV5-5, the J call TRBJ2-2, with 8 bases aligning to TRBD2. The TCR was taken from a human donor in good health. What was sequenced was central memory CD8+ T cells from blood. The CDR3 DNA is TGTGCCAGCCAAGCGGGGGCGAACACCGGGGAGCTGTTTTTT. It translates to CASQAGANTGELFF.